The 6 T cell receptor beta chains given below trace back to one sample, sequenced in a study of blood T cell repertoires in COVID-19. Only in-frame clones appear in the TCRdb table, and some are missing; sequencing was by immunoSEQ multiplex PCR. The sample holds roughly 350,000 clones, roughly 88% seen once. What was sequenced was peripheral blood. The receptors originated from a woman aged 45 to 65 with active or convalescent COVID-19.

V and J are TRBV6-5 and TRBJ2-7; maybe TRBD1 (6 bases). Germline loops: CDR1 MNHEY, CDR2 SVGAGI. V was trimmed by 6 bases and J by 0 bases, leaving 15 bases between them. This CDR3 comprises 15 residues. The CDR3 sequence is CASSQTTGFSYEQYF. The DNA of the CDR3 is TGTGCCAGCAGCCAGACTACAGGGTTCTCCTACGAGCAGTACTTC.

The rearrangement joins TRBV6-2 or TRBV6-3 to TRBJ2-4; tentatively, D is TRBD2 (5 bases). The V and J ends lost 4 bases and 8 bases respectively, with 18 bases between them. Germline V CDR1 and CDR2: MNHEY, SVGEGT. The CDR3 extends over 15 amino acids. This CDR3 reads CASSSGITIRDIQYF. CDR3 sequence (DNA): TGTGCCAGCAGTTCGGGGATTACAATTCGGGACATTCAGTACTTC.

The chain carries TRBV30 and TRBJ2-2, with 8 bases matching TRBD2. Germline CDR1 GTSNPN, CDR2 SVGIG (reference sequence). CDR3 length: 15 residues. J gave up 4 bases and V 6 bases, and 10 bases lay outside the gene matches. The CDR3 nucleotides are TGTGCCTGCAACCGCGGGGGGCAGCTCACCGGGGAGCTGTTTTTT. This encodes CACNRGGQLTGELFF.

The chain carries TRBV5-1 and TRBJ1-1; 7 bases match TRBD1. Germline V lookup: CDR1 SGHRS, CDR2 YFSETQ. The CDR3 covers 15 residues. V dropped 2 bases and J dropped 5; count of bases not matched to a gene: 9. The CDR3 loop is CASSLILPGQTEAFF. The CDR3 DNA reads TGCGCCAGCAGCTTAATACTACCGGGACAGACTGAAGCTTTCTTT.

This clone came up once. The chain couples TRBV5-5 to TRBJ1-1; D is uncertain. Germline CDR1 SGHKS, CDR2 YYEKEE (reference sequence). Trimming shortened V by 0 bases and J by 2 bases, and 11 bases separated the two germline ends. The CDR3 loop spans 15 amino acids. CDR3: CASSLAPSGNTEAFF. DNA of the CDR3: TGTGCCAGCAGCTTGGCCCCATCAGGCAACACTGAAGCTTTCTTT.

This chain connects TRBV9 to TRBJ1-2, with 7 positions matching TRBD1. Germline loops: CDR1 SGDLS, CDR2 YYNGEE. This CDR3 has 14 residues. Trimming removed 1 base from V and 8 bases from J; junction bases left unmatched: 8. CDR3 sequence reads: CASSVTDRPIGYTF. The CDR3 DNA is TGTGCCAGCAGCGTAACGGACAGGCCCATCGGCTACACCTTC.